The present TCR beta chain was sequenced within a study of cytomegalovirus exposure and HLA in healthy donors. The study ran its PCR with 60 Vbeta and 13 Jbeta primers. The data were produced by immunoSEQ multiplex PCR, yet TCRdb's version contains in-frame clones alone and is incomplete. The sample includes some 140,000 clones, around 79% of them seen just once. Study-wide points: Later analysis placed DRB1 highest and HLA-C lowest in TCR association rates, which differed by HLA locus. With high specificity and sensitivity, the classifier reportedly diagnosed cytomegalovirus status. The study had only CMV serostatus as immune exposure information.

Note on this clone: The antigen remains undetermined.

While unrecorded immune exposures were likely, the donors were nominally healthy when sampled. V lost 4 bases, J lost 5 bases, and 10 bases stayed unmatched. The CDR3 has 15 amino acids. CDR1 is SGHTA and CDR2 is FQGNSA in the germline V gene. The rearrangement uses TRBV7-2 and TRBJ1-2; 7 nucleotides match TRBD1. The clonotype comes from a man aged 25 to 40 in good health and CMV-seropositive. Sequencing was performed on PBMCs. CDR3 region: CASSYGDRSDYGYTF. As DNA, the CDR3 is TGTGCCAGCAGCTATGGGGACAGAAGCGATTATGGCTACACCTTC.